This T cell receptor (beta chain) was retrieved from a study of control samples from healthy donors and cancer patients. Sequenced by immunoSEQ multiplex PCR; TCRdb stores in-frame clones only, minus some. The sample lists approximately 69,000 clones; roughly 87% were seen once. Germline assignment: CDR1 MDHEN and CDR2 SYDVKM. This CDR3 region has 12 residues. The V gene lost 6 bases and the J gene lost 2 bases, with 5 bases spanning the gap. The J gene is TRBJ1-5, the V gene TRBV28, with D hard to call. The sequence was collected from a man in his 60s with colorectal cancer. Sequencing was performed on PBMCs. In nucleotides, the CDR3 is TGTGCCAGCAGGTGGGGCAATCAGCCCCAGCATTTT. This sequence encodes CASRWGNQPQHF.